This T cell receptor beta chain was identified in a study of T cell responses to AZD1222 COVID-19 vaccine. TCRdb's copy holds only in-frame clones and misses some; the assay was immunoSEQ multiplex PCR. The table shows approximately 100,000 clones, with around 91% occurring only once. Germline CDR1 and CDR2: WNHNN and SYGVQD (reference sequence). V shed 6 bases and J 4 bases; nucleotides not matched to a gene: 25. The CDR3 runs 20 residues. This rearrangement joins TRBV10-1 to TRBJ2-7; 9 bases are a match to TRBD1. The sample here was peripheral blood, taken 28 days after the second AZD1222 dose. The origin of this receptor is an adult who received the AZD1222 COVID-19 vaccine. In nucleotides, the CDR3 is TGCGCCAGCAGCTTAAGACCCCGGACAGGGGAGATTAGCAGTAGGTACGAGCAGTACTTC. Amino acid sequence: CASSLRPRTGEISSRYEQYF.